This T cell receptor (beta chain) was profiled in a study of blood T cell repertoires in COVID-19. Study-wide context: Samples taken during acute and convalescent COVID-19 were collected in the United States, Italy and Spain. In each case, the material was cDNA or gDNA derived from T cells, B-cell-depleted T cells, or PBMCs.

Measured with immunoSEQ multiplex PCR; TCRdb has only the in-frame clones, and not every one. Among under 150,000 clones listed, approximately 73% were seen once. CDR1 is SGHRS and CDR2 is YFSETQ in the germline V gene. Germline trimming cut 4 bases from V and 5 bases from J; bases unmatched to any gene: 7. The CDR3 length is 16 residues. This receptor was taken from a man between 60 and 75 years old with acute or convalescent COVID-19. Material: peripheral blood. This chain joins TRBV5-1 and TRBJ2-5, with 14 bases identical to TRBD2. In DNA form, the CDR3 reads TGCGCCAGCAGCGTCGGGACTAGCGGGAGTCATGAGACCCAGTACTTC. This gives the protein CASSVGTSGSHETQYF.